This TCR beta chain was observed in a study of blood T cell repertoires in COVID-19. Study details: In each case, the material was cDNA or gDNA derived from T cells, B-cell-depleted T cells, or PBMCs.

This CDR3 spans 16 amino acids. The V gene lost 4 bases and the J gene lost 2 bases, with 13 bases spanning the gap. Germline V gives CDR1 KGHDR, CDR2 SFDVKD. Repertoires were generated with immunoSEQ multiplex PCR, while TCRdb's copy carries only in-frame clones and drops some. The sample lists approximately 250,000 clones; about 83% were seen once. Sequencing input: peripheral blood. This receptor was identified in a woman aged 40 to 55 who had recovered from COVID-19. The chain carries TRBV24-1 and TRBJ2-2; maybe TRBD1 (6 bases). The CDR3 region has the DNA TGTGCCACCAGTGACCCGGGACACCCAAACACCGGGGAGCTGTTTTTT. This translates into CATSDPGHPNTGELFF.